The present entry profiles one T cell receptor beta chain with its context. No antigen is known for it. Trimming took off 0 bases at V and 4 bases at J, with 10 bases between the two ends. This CDR3 region has 14 residues. In germline, CDR1 is SGHNT, CDR2 YENEEA. Clones were sequenced by immunoSEQ multiplex PCR, and TCRdb holds only the in-frame ones, with some missing. The sample contains 100,000 to 150,000 clones, 80% to 95% of which appear only once. The data were obtained in a study of T cell responses to AZD1222 COVID-19 vaccine. Pooling was applied to second doses at about 4 or about 12 weeks. Overall study results and limits: Sampling that yielded the repertoires occurred only after the peak T cell response. Reportedly, nearly half the spike-specific TCRs target unmutated variant regions. Baseline antibody screening turned up just six seropositive AZD1222 recipients.

Specimen: peripheral blood, collected 28 days after the second AZD1222 dose. This chain connects TRBV11-3 to TRBJ2-7; no definite D call. This TCR was sampled from an adult who received the AZD1222 COVID-19 vaccine. The CDR3 loop is CASSLDAGRYEQYV. CDR3 DNA sequence: TGTGCCAGCAGCTTAGACGCCGGTCGGTACGAGCAGTACGTC.